Below, 23 T cell receptor beta chains from the same sample are listed, as sequenced in a study of CD8 T cells in Susac syndrome. Reverse transcription of 0.5 to 1 ug RNA was performed with random hexamers. From the immunoSEQ multiplex PCR reads, TCRdb called clonotypes with MiXCR, one entry per CDR3 protein. The sample records about 130,000 distinct CDR3 sequences, over 90% being singletons. The sequenced sample was CD8+ T cells from PBMCs. These receptors were obtained from a human donor with multiple sclerosis.

V gene TRBV12-3 or TRBV12-4 combines with J gene TRBJ1-6, with 7 nucleotides matching TRBD1. V was clipped by 5 bases and J by 4 bases; unmatched bases: 8. The CDR3 has 16 amino acids. This CDR3 is CASSEGGPGYNSPLHF. CDR3 nucleotide sequence: TGTGCCAGCAGTGAAGGGGGCCCCGGGTATAATTCACCCCTCCACTTT.

J is TRBJ1-5 and V is TRBV28, with a possible D match to TRBD1 (5 bases). V was pared by 4 bases and J by 8 bases, with 18 bases between. This CDR3 contains 15 residues. Germline loops: CDR1 MDHEN, CDR2 SYDVKM. The DNA of the CDR3 is TGTGCCAGCAGTTCCTGGGACTCCAGCGGGGAGCCCCAGCATTTT. Amino acid sequence: CASSSWDSSGEPQHF.

This rearrangement joins TRBV2 to TRBJ1-1; the D is unclear. CDR1 is SNHLY and CDR2 is FYNNEI in the germline V gene. The CDR3 has 14 residues. The ends were cut back, 1 base at V and 0 bases at J, with 6 bases in the middle. The CDR3 nucleotides are TGTGCCAGCAGTGAAGGGCCCATGAACACTGAAGCTTTCTTT. Translated: CASSEGPMNTEAFF.

This chain joins TRBV19 and TRBJ1-5; 9 bases are shared with TRBD1. V gave up 2 bases and J gave up 4 bases; unmatched junction bases: 3. Germline V gene sequence: CDR1 LNHDA, CDR2 SQIVND (reference sequence). The CDR3 is made up of 15 amino acids. The chain's CDR3 is CASSIRDRANQPQHF. In DNA, the CDR3 is TGTGCCAGTAGTATAAGGGACAGGGCTAATCAGCCCCAGCATTTT.

This chain joins TRBV4-2 and TRBJ2-3, with 16 bases matching TRBD2. The CDR3 has 17 residues. V was pared by 4 bases and J by 4 bases, with 5 bases of the junction left unmatched. Germline loops: CDR1 LGHNA, CDR2 YNFKEQ. The CDR3 here is CASSPGTSGRAPDTQYF. CDR3 bases: TGTGCCAGCAGCCCCGGGACTAGCGGGAGGGCCCCAGATACGCAGTATTTT.

V is TRBV9 and J is TRBJ2-2; D possibly corresponds to TRBD1 (5 bases). Germline V gives CDR1 SGDLS, CDR2 YYNGEE. The V gene lost 0 bases and the J gene lost 6 bases, with 6 bases spanning the gap. CDR3 length: 13 residues. CDR3 amino acids: CASSVEGAGELFF. For the CDR3, the DNA is TGTGCCAGCAGCGTAGAAGGGGCCGGGGAGCTGTTTTTT.

This sequence joins TRBV29-1 and TRBJ2-1, with D possibly matching TRBD2 (6 bases). V was shortened by 6 bases and J by 7 bases, with 19 bases between the two germline ends. The CDR3 has 14 residues. The germline V gene has CDR1 SQVTM and CDR2 ANQGSEA. CDR3 bases: TGCAGCGTACCGGGAGCGGGTCGGGTAAATGAGCAGTTCTTC. This sequence encodes CSVPGAGRVNEQFF.

The chain is built from TRBV11-2 and TRBJ2-3; D gene unclear. The CDR3 totals 13 residues. Trimming shortened V by 2 bases and J by 11 bases, and 14 bases separated the two germline ends. Germline CDR1 is SGHAT and CDR2 is FQNNGV. Here the CDR3 DNA reads TGTGCCAGCAGCTTAAGTATGAATCCGGAGCAGTATTTT. Translated: CASSLSMNPEQYF.

V gene TRBV5-6 combines with J gene TRBJ1-5; unclear D gene. Looked up from germline, CDR1 is SGHDT and CDR2 is YYEEEE. The CDR3 consists of 14 residues. Between the trimmed V and J ends, which lost 0 bases and 6 bases, there was a span of 10 bases. This chain's CDR3 is CASSLAMGSQPQHF. The CDR3 coding sequence is TGTGCCAGCAGCTTGGCAATGGGGTCTCAGCCCCAGCATTTT. The whole variable domain, remainder taken from reference TRBV5-6 and TRBJ1-5, is DAGVTQSPTHLIKTRGQQVTLRCSPKSGHDTVSWYQQALGQGPQFIFQYYEEEERQRGNFPDRFSGHQFPNYSSELNVNALLLGDSALYLCASSLAMGSQPQHFGDGTRLSIL.

The V call is TRBV12-3 or TRBV12-4, the J call TRBJ2-5; TRBD2 is a possible D gene (6 bases). The CDR3 has 13 residues. V was clipped by 5 bases and J by 7 bases, with 14 bases between them. CDR3 DNA: TGTGCCAGCAGTGCGGGAACTTTAGGGACCCAGTACTTC. Translation gives CASSAGTLGTQYF.

This rearrangement joins TRBV13 to TRBJ2-3, with 10 bases that match TRBD1. J lost 1 base, V lost 3 bases, and 1 base had no gene match. Germline values: CDR1 PRHDT, CDR2 FYEKMQ (reference sequence). The CDR3 is 15 residues long. DNA of the CDR3: TGTGCCAGCAGCTTCGGGACAGGGGGCACAGATACGCAGTATTTT. It translates to CASSFGTGGTDTQYF.

There are a few counts of this clonotype. The V and J genes are TRBV29-1 and TRBJ2-7; 9 nucleotides match TRBD1. From germline, CDR1 is SQVTM and CDR2 ANQGSEA. V shed 5 bases and J 2 bases; nucleotides not matched to a gene: 4. CDR3 length equals 13 residues. The CDR3 DNA follows: TGCAGCGTTACTGACAGGGGGGCCTACGAGCAGTACTTC. This translates into CSVTDRGAYEQYF.

The V gene is TRBV7-9, the J gene TRBJ1-2; a possible D gene is TRBD1 (6 bases). This CDR3 is built from 14 residues. Germline V gene data show CDR1 as SEHNR and CDR2 as FQNEAQ (reference sequence). With 7 bases removed from V and 0 bases from J, the gap between germline ends came to 12 bases. The CDR3 reads CASIAEGANYGYTF. The CDR3 coding sequence is TGTGCCAGCATCGCGGAGGGGGCTAACTATGGCTACACCTTC.

This clonotype was observed a handful of times. This chain joins TRBV5-1 and TRBJ1-2; the match to TRBD1 covers 8 bases. The CDR3 runs 15 residues. The germline V gene encodes CDR1 SGHRS and CDR2 YFSETQ. Germline trimming cut 0 bases from V and 1 base from J; bases unmatched to any gene: 2. CDR3 nucleotide sequence: TGCGCCAGCAGCTTGGGGACAGGGCGTAACTATGGCTACACCTTC. Protein: CASSLGTGRNYGYTF.

DNA for the CDR3: TGCGCCAGCAGCCAACGTGGCAGCGCCTTCACAGATACGCAGTATTTT. Translated, it gives CASSQRGSAFTDTQYF. The chain joins TRBV4-1 to TRBJ2-3; D not certain. The V gene's germline CDR1 is MGHRA and CDR2 YSYEKL. V dropped 2 bases and J dropped 2 bases, with 14 bases sitting between them. The CDR3 length is 16 residues.

CDR3 nucleotides: TGTGCCAGCAGCTTAGGGTTTTCACCCCTCCACTTT. This sequence encodes CASSLGFSPLHF. The chain recombines TRBV7-9 with TRBJ1-6; D remains ambiguous. V lost 1 base to trimming and J lost 9 bases, with 4 bases between them. Germline V gene data show CDR1 as SEHNR and CDR2 as FQNEAQ (reference sequence). The CDR3 totals 12 residues.

As DNA, the CDR3 is TGTGCCAGCAGGGGACAGGGGATTAACTATGGCTACACCTTC. Translating it yields CASRGQGINYGYTF. The rearrangement uses TRBV9 and TRBJ1-2, with TRBD1 matching 10 bases. The V segment lost 5 bases and the J segment 1 base; nucleotides outside the gene matches: 2. Germline values: CDR1 SGDLS, CDR2 YYNGEE. The CDR3 covers 14 residues.

This clonotype was counted between two and nine times. The chain links TRBV27 to TRBJ2-3; no clear D. Germline V gives CDR1 MNHEY, CDR2 SMNVEV (reference sequence). The CDR3 is 13 amino acids. Trimming cost V 0 bases and J 2 bases, with 3 bases left between them. The CDR3 loop is CASSLSVTDTQYF. The DNA of the CDR3 is TGTGCCAGCAGTTTATCGGTCACAGATACGCAGTATTTT.

The rearrangement links TRBV9 to TRBJ2-1, with 10 bases lining up with TRBD1. CDR1 is SGDLS, CDR2 YYNGEE, per germline. The J segment lost 4 bases and the V segment lost 3 bases, leaving 4 bases of the junction unmatched. The length of the CDR3 is 15 residues. CDR3 sequence: CASSGGTGVYNEQFF. The CDR3 DNA sequence: TGTGCCAGCAGCGGCGGGACAGGGGTTTACAATGAGCAGTTCTTC. Full variable domain (rest looked up from reference TRBV9 and TRBJ2-1): DSGVTQTPKHLITATGQRVTLRCSPRSGDLSVYWYQQSLDQGLQFLIQYYNGEERAKGNILERFSAQQFPDLHSELNLSSLELGDSALYFCASSGGTGVYNEQFFGPGTRLTVL.

V usage is TRBV30 and J usage is TRBJ1-1, with 7 nucleotides matching TRBD1. This CDR3 is built from 14 residues. J lost 4 bases, V lost 3 bases, and 8 bases had no gene match. CDR1 and CDR2 (germline): GTSNPN, SVGIG (reference sequence). CDR3: CAWSRQGEGTEAFF. The CDR3 coding sequence is TGTGCCTGGAGCCGACAGGGAGAGGGCACTGAAGCTTTCTTT.

The chain couples TRBV12-3 or TRBV12-4 to TRBJ2-3, with no clear D. Trimming shortened V by 4 bases and J by 6 bases, and 17 bases separated the two germline ends. CDR3 length: 15 residues. CDR3 DNA: TGTGCCAGCAGTTCCCCCTCGGACGTCGGGGATACGCAGTATTTT. Its protein product is CASSSPSDVGDTQYF.

The chain employs TRBV20-1 and TRBJ2-1; the match to TRBD2 covers 7 bases. Losses at the gene ends were 0 bases for V and 10 bases for J; bases not matched to a gene: 6. CDR3 size: 13 residues. Per the germline V gene, CDR1 is DFQATT and CDR2 is SNEGSKA (reference sequence). The CDR3 loop reads CSARDEGGPEQFF. The CDR3, as DNA: TGCAGTGCTAGAGACGAGGGAGGGCCCGAGCAGTTCTTC.

The J gene is TRBJ2-7, the V gene TRBV29-1; 11 bases match TRBD2. CDR1 and CDR2 from the germline V gene are SQVTM and ANQGSEA. V lost 4 bases, J lost 2 bases, and 1 base stayed unmatched. The CDR3 is made up of 13 amino acids. The CDR3 loop reads CSVVTSGTYEQYF. As DNA, the CDR3 is TGCAGCGTTGTGACTAGCGGGACCTACGAGCAGTACTTC.